Reported below is one T cell receptor (beta chain). This sample stems from a study of blood T cell repertoires in COVID-19. The wider study: There were acute and convalescent COVID-19 samples, and they came from the United States, Italy and Spain.

The ends were cut back, 8 bases at V and 2 bases at J, with 13 bases in the middle. CDR1 and CDR2 (germline): SGHNT, YYREEE (reference sequence). There are 13 residues in the CDR3. Only in-frame clones appear in the TCRdb table, and some are missing; sequencing was by immunoSEQ multiplex PCR. The data show roughly 26,000 clones, roughly 90% seen once. The chain couples TRBV5-4 to TRBJ2-5; D remains unclear. The TCR comes from a human donor in a cohort sampled during active COVID-19. The specimen was peripheral blood. The CDR3 DNA follows: TGTGCCAGTATGACTGAACCACAAGAGACCCAGTACTTC. Protein product: CASMTEPQETQYF.